The 13 T cell receptor beta chains below were found in one sample sequenced in a study of blood T cells in healthy people across ages. Alongside a J-beta primer mix, a sample-barcoded 5' primer served in a second PCR lasting about 7 to 12 cycles. In TCRdb, the 5' RACE reads were re-called with MiXCR into one record per CDR3 protein. The sample consists of about 800,000 distinct CDR3 sequences, roughly 25% of them appearing once. The data were also submitted as part of a second study, on T cells of mothers and their children.

Specimen: blood. The receptors were sampled from a boy aged 5-17 years in good health.

J is TRBJ2-5 and V is TRBV4-3, with 9 bases lining up with TRBD2. TRBJ2-7 matches the DNA end more closely, so the J call is doubtful. The CDR3 is 16 residues long. In germline, CDR1 is LGHNA, CDR2 YSLEER. The CDR3 loop is CASSQGYLAGTYEQYF. CDR3 DNA: TGCGCCAGCAGCCAAGGGTACCTAGCGGGAACCTACGAGCAGTACTTC.

The rearrangement uses TRBV20-1 and TRBJ2-5, with 8 nucleotides matching TRBD1. V shed 3 bases, J shed 7 bases, and the junction held 16 bases outside the gene matches. The CDR3 length is 16 residues. Germline loops: CDR1 DFQATT, CDR2 SNEGSKA (reference sequence). The CDR3 loop reads CSASKGGQGLRRTQYF. The CDR3 region has the DNA TGCAGTGCTAGTAAAGGAGGACAGGGCCTAAGAAGGACCCAGTACTTC.

The V and J genes are TRBV11-2 and TRBJ2-5; a weak D match, TRBD2 (6 bases). The better agreement between TRBJ2-1 and the DNA end casts doubt on the J call. Germline V CDR1 and CDR2: SGHAT, FQNNGV. The CDR3 runs 13 residues. This CDR3 reads CATRTGGANEQFF. DNA of the CDR3: TGTGCCACCCGGACCGGGGGTGCCAATGAGCAGTTCTTC.

This rearrangement joins TRBV5-1 to TRBJ2-7; 9 bases match TRBD2. The J call may be mistaken, given a closer DNA end match to TRBJ2-1. CDR1 SGHRS and CDR2 YFSETQ come from the germline V gene. The CDR3 extends over 15 amino acids. The CDR3 loop reads CASTVAGDLYNEQFF. CDR3 coding DNA: TGCGCCAGCACCGTAGCGGGGGACCTCTACAATGAGCAGTTCTTC.

The chain joins TRBV7-9 to TRBJ1-1; 7 positions agree with TRBD1. The CDR3 contains 17 residues. V was clipped by 6 bases and J by 0 bases; unmatched bases: 13. The germline V gene has CDR1 SEHNR and CDR2 FQNEAQ (reference sequence). CDR3 residues: CASRTTTGAEMNTEAFF. CDR3 bases: TGTGCCAGCAGAACTACAACAGGGGCCGAAATGAACACTGAAGCTTTCTTT.

This clonotype occurred a few times. J is TRBJ1-1 and V is TRBV12-5; D uncertain. Trimming removed 3 bases at V and 1 base at J, with 6 bases between. Germline V gene sequence: CDR1 LGHNT, CDR2 FRNRAP. This CDR3 is built from 13 residues. CDR3 nucleotide sequence: TGTGCTAGTGGTTTTAGCGGGAACACTGAAGCTTTCTTT. Translation gives CASGFSGNTEAFF. Full variable domain (rest looked up from reference TRBV12-5 and TRBJ1-1): DARVTQTPRHKVTEMGQEVTMRCQPILGHNTVFWYRQTMMQGLELLAYFRNRAPLDDSGMPKDRFSAEMPDATLATLKIQPSEPRDSAVYFCASGFSGNTEAFFGQGTRLTVV.

This chain joins TRBV24-1 and TRBJ1-1; 8 bases map to TRBD1. The V gene's germline CDR1 is KGHDR and CDR2 SFDVKD. V shed 7 bases and J 4 bases; nucleotides not matched to a gene: 4. The CDR3 is 13 residues long. The CDR3, as DNA: TGTGCCACCAGCTTTACAGGGGGCACTGAAGCTTTCTTT. It codes for CATSFTGGTEAFF.

This clonotype was seen only once. The V and J genes are TRBV6-2 or TRBV6-3 and TRBJ2-7, with a weak D call TRBD1 (6 bases). The CDR3 is 15 residues long. Germline CDR1 reads MNHEY; CDR2 reads SVGEGT. Trimming took off 2 bases at V and 0 bases at J, with 11 bases between the two ends. The CDR3, as DNA: TGTGCCAGCAGTTACGCCTGGGACACCTCCTACGAGCAGTACTTC. Translated: CASSYAWDTSYEQYF.

The rearrangement links TRBV7-9 to TRBJ2-7; D is perhaps TRBD2 (6 bases). The CDR3 runs 14 residues. Trimming took 5 bases from V and 2 from J, leaving 13 bases between them. Germline assignment: CDR1 SEHNR and CDR2 FQNEAQ (reference sequence). CDR3 nucleotide sequence: TGTGCCAGCAGCGTGGCGGGGACCACCTACGAGCAGTACTTC. It yields the protein CASSVAGTTYEQYF.

The chain employs TRBV6-5 and TRBJ1-6, with no clear D. The CDR3 extends over 14 amino acids. V was pared by 6 bases and J by 9 bases, with 15 bases between. CDR1 is MNHEY and CDR2 is SVGAGI in the germline V gene. CDR3 DNA sequence: TGTGCCAGCAGGCTGGACGACCTGGTTTCACCCCTCCACTTT. Residues: CASRLDDLVSPLHF.

The chain links TRBV12-3 or TRBV12-4 to TRBJ2-2; 9 bases are a match to TRBD2. CDR3 length: 15 residues. The J segment lost 4 bases and the V segment lost 6 bases, leaving 6 bases of the junction unmatched. The CDR3 nucleotides are TGTGCCAGCAGGCCGGGACTAGCAGGCACCGGGGAGCTGTTTTTT. Its translation: CASRPGLAGTGELFF.

Only a few counts were recorded for this clonotype. The rearrangement uses TRBV28 and TRBJ2-7; TRBD1 matches at 9 bases. The CDR3 loop spans 14 amino acids. Germline CDR1 MDHEN, CDR2 SYDVKM. V trimming: 5 bases; J trimming: 3 bases; junction bases outside the gene matches: 5. The CDR3 here is CASSEQGAGYEQYF. Here the CDR3 DNA reads TGTGCCAGCAGTGAACAGGGGGCAGGCTACGAGCAGTACTTC.

The CDR3 nucleotides are TGTGCCAGCAGCACCCTTGGGATCCGCCATGGCTACACCTTC. The encoded protein is CASSTLGIRHGYTF. J is TRBJ1-2 and V is TRBV12-3 or TRBV12-4; D gene uncertain. The CDR3 length is 14 residues. V lost 6 bases and J lost 6, with 17 bases in between.